A selection of T cell receptor beta chains follows, all from one sample in a study of cytomegalovirus exposure and HLA in healthy donors. This table comes from immunoSEQ multiplex PCR, and its TCRdb copy is limited to in-frame clones, with some not included. There are more than 95,000 clones in the sample; 89% occur only once, and around 1.1% lies in the top ten. What was sequenced was PBMCs. The origin of the receptors is a woman younger than 30 in good health and CMV-seronegative. The CDR3 runs from the conserved cysteine through the conserved F or W. Fields, in order: clone size, J gene, D gene, V gene, CDR3 DNA, CDR3 protein. The D gene is left open where the match is weak. Not every row has a clone size; where given, it reads once, few, many or a size class.

clone size: -
J gene: TRBJ1-2
D gene: TRBD1
V gene: TRBV4-3
CDR3 DNA: TGCGCCAGCAGCCAGGGACAGGGTAGGTGGTATGGCTACACCTTC
CDR3 protein: CASSQGQGRWYGYTF

clone size: -
J gene: TRBJ2-4
D gene: -
V gene: TRBV7-2
CDR3 DNA: TGTGCCAGCGAGCTCGAGGACATTCAGTACTTC
CDR3 protein: CASELEDIQYF

clone size: -
J gene: TRBJ2-7
D gene: -
V gene: TRBV28
CDR3 DNA: TGTGCCAGCAGTTTCAGACTAGGGTACTACGAGCAGTACTTC
CDR3 protein: CASSFRLGYYEQYF

clone size: -
J gene: TRBJ2-2
D gene: -
V gene: TRBV30
CDR3 DNA: TGTGCCTGGAGTGTATCTATTGGCGGGTCCGGGGAGCTGTTTTTT
CDR3 protein: CAWSVSIGGSGELFF

clone size: -
J gene: TRBJ2-2
D gene: TRBD1
V gene: TRBV30
CDR3 DNA: TGTGCCTGGAGTGTACGTCCGGGACAGGACACCGGGGAGCTGTTTTTT
CDR3 protein: CAWSVRPGQDTGELFF

clone size: -
J gene: TRBJ2-1
D gene: -
V gene: TRBV2
CDR3 DNA: TGTGCCAGCAGTGTGCCGGTCGACAGTGAGCAGTTCTTC
CDR3 protein: CASSVPVDSEQFF

clone size: -
J gene: TRBJ2-2
D gene: TRBD1
V gene: TRBV5-1
CDR3 DNA: TGCGCCAGCAGCCAACTGACAGGGACCTCCACCGGGGAGCTGTTTTTT
CDR3 protein: CASSQLTGTSTGELFF

clone size: -
J gene: TRBJ2-2
D gene: -
V gene: TRBV2
CDR3 DNA: TGTGCCAGCCTCTCCTCGTTCACCGGGGAGCTGTTTTTT
CDR3 protein: CASLSSFTGELFF

clone size: -
J gene: TRBJ2-2
D gene: TRBD2
V gene: TRBV2
CDR3 DNA: TGTGCCAGCGGGCTAGCGGCAGAACTCACCGGGGAGCTGTTTTTT
CDR3 protein: CASGLAAELTGELFF

clone size: -
J gene: TRBJ2-5
D gene: TRBD1
V gene: TRBV28
CDR3 DNA: TGTGCCAGCGACACCCCAGGCAGGGGGCAAGAGACCCAGTACTTC
CDR3 protein: CASDTPGRGQETQYF

clone size: -
J gene: TRBJ2-1
D gene: TRBD1
V gene: TRBV29-1
CDR3 DNA: TGCAGCGTTGGAACAGGGGGCTACAATGAGCAGTTCTTC
CDR3 protein: CSVGTGGYNEQFF

clone size: -
J gene: TRBJ1-1
D gene: TRBD1
V gene: TRBV7-2
CDR3 DNA: TGTGCCAGCAGCTTAGCGGGACAGGGAGGGACTGAAGCTTTCTTT
CDR3 protein: CASSLAGQGGTEAFF

clone size: -
J gene: TRBJ1-4
D gene: -
V gene: TRBV15
CDR3 DNA: TGTGCCACCAGCAGAGGTTCTGGTTTGGGGCCCGCAACTAATGAAAAACTGTTTTTT
CDR3 protein: CATSRGSGLGPATNEKLFF

clone size: -
J gene: TRBJ2-7
D gene: -
V gene: TRBV29-1
CDR3 DNA: TGCAGCGCCCGGACACAACGCCCCGAGCAGTACTTC
CDR3 protein: CSARTQRPEQYF

clone size: -
J gene: TRBJ2-5
D gene: TRBD1
V gene: TRBV30
CDR3 DNA: TGTGCCTGGAGTGTATCGGGCCAGGGGGCCCAGTACTTC
CDR3 protein: CAWSVSGQGAQYF

clone size: -
J gene: TRBJ2-1
D gene: -
V gene: TRBV20-1
CDR3 DNA: TGCAGTGCTACTGTCCGTGAGCAGTTCTTC
CDR3 protein: CSATVREQFF

clone size: once
J gene: TRBJ1-4
D gene: -
V gene: TRBV14
CDR3 DNA: TGTGCCAGCAGCCAACTAGGGGGTCCCCAACTGGATGAAAAACTGTTTTTT
CDR3 protein: CASSQLGGPQLDEKLFF

clone size: -
J gene: TRBJ1-4
D gene: -
V gene: TRBV6-6
CDR3 DNA: TGTGCCAGCAGCGTAGATGAAAAACTGTTTTTT
CDR3 protein: CASSVDEKLFF

clone size: -
J gene: TRBJ1-5
D gene: -
V gene: TRBV6-1
CDR3 DNA: TGTGCCAGCAGTCTTGACAGACCCGGGAATCAGCCCCAGCATTTT
CDR3 protein: CASSLDRPGNQPQHF

clone size: -
J gene: TRBJ2-1
D gene: TRBD2
V gene: TRBV7-2
CDR3 DNA: TGTGCCAGCAGCTTAGATCCTCTTCGGGGACTAGCCTCCTACAATGAGCAGTTCTTC
CDR3 protein: CASSLDPLRGLASYNEQFF

clone size: -
J gene: TRBJ2-5
D gene: TRBD2
V gene: TRBV4-2
CDR3 DNA: TGTGCCAGCAGCCAAGATCCCAGCGGGGGGCCGCAAGAGACCCAGTACTTC
CDR3 protein: CASSQDPSGGPQETQYF

clone size: -
J gene: TRBJ2-7
D gene: TRBD2
V gene: TRBV10-3
CDR3 DNA: TGTGCCATCAAGGGGACTAGCGGAGGGTTCCCCGGCGAGCAGTACTTC
CDR3 protein: CAIKGTSGGFPGEQYF